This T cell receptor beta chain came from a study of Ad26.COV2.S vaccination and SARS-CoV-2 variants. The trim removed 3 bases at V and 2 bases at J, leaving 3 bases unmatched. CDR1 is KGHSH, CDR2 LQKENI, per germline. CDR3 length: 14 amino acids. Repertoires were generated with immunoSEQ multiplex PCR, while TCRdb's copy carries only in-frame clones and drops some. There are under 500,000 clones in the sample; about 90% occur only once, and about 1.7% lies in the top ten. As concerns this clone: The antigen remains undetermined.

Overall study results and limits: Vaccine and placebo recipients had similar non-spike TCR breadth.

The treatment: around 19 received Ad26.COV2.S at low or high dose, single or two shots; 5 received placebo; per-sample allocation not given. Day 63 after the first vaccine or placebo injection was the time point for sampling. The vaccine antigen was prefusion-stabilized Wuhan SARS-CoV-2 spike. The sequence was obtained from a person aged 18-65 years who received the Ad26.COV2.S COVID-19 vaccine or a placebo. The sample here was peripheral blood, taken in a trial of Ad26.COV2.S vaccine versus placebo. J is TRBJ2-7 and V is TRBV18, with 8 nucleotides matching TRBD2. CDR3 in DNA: TGTGCCAGCTCACCCGGCGGGGGGACCTACGAGCAGTACTTC. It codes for CASSPGGGTYEQYF.